Included here is one TCR beta chain sequence, with context. Its antigen remains unknown. The sample is drawn from a study of PD-1 blockade in mismatch repair-deficient tumors. Indicated time point: roughly ten-day in vitro stimulation with candidate neoantigen peptide 5. PCR or immunohistochemistry showed mismatch repair deficiency in every enrolled patient. An approximately nine-day in vitro culture was run per each of about seven reactive peptides. Only in-frame clones appear in the TCRdb table, and some are missing; sequencing was by immunoSEQ multiplex PCR. The sample has some 16,000 clones, under 90% seen once; the top ten hold 10% to 11%. Notes on the study in general: Tumor-resident clones, often undetectable pretreatment in blood, expanded then contracted after pembrolizumab.

The CDR3 length is 12 residues. Germline V CDR1 and CDR2: SNHLY, FYNNEI. V gave up 1 base and J gave up 14 bases; unmatched junction bases: 4. This rearrangement joins TRBV2 to TRBJ2-1; 8 nucleotides match TRBD2. The source was cells cultured in vitro, collected from a patient treated with pembrolizumab. This TCR derives from an adult with mismatch repair-deficient cancer. The CDR3 sequence: CASSEVPGGKFF. CDR3 bases: TGTGCCAGCAGTGAAGTTCCGGGGGGGAAGTTCTTC.